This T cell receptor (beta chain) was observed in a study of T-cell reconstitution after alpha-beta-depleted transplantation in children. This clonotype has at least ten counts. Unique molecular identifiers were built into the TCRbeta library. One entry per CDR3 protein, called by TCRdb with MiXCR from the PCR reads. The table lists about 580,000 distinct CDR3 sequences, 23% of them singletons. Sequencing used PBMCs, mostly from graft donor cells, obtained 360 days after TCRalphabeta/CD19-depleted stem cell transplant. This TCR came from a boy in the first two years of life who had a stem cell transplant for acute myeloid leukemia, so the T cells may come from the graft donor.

DNA of the CDR3: TGTGCCAGCAGTGAATATTTCGCGGACAAACATAGGAACACCGGGGAGCTGTTTTTT. Translation: CASSEYFADKHRNTGELFF. V gene TRBV25-1 combines with J gene TRBJ2-2, with TRBD1 as a possible D gene (5 bases). From germline, CDR1 is MGHDK and CDR2 SYGVNS. The V and J ends lost 0 bases and 1 base respectively, with 18 bases between them. The length of the CDR3 is 19 residues.